This paragraph covers one TCR beta chain sequence. Its antigen remains undetermined. Per-nucleotide qualities are absent, and no much larger clonotype sits a single base away. This entry comes from a study of blood T cell repertoires in COVID-19 (dated by TCRdb to 2018 to 2020). About the investigation overall: Samples covering the acute and convalescent phases of COVID-19 were provided by collaborators in the United States, Italy and Spain. Where available, HLA class I and class II types were taken from metadata supplied by the sample provider and were not determined by assay-based typing. The repertoires were released in a freely available public database intended as a resource for research on the immune response to SARS-CoV-2. The dataset comprised deeply sampled blood TCRbeta repertoires from subjects exposed to, actively infected with, or recovered from COVID-19. Samples came from the ongoing ImmuneRACE study (first 160 participants) plus 1,254 subjects from 6 global collaborators. The sample metadata nearly always contained a de-identified subject ID, COVID-19 status, age in years and sex. The material from the prospective study consisted of cDNA or gDNA derived from T cells, B-cell-depleted T cells, or PBMCs.

The CDR3 sequence holds 18 residues, the cysteine and phenylalanine included. Only CDR3 DNA is held: 54 bases, read in frame from base 1. The junction shows trimming of 0 bases on V and 0 bases on J, and the gene matches do not reach 4 bases of it. Sequences SGDLS (CDR1) and YYNGEE (CDR2) are obtained from the germline V gene. In the prospective study, participants were about 18 to 95 years old, resided in about two dozen geographic areas of the United States, and were enrolled through a virtual design. In the prospective study, cohorts were assigned on the basis of participant-reported clinical history obtained from a screening survey and a study questionnaire. Recovered participants in ImmuneRACE Cohort 3 were defined as having two consecutive negative NP/OP PCR tests, clearance from a healthcare professional, or resolution of symptoms. In the prospective study, whole blood, serum and a nasopharyngeal or oropharyngeal swab were collected from each participant by mobile phlebotomists. Participants in the prospective study had the option to provide additional blood draws and questionnaires over a roughly two-month period. Prospective study blood samples were shipped either frozen or at room temperature before DNA extraction.

Broad study findings and their caveats: Clinical and demographic metadata were provided uncurated, with the amount varying by source and participant.

The immunoSEQ Assay, a bias-controlled multiplex PCR, was used to amplify TCRbeta CDR3 regions from genomic DNA. The study's processing was this. Nucleated cell counts per sample were estimated from amplification of reference gene primers within the assay. To quantify the absolute abundance of each unique TCRbeta CDR3 rearrangement, sequence reads were collapsed and filtered. Productive Simpson clonality was computed per sample as the square root of Simpson's diversity index over productive rearrangements. TCRdb re-hosts the immuneACCESS table, in-frame sequences only. Its copies lack some clones; in the studies checked, an unresolved V gene accounts for under half of them, and the cause for the rest is not known. Clonal size and the V and J genes are those of that table, whereas D and trimming came from the DNA. The sample profile shows about 330,000 clones; roughly 90% of them were found once. The ten largest clones add up to less than 20% of the sample.

Sequenced: PBMCs or T cells enriched from blood (not recorded which). The chain was built from TRBV9 and TRBJ2-1, with 12 bases aligning to TRBD2. This clonotype originated in a woman in her twenties or thirties who had recovered from COVID-19. The base sequence is TGTGCCAGCAGCGTAGACCCTAGCGGGAGGGTCTCCTACAATGAGCAGTTCTTC. Its protein product is CASSVDPSGRVSYNEQFF.